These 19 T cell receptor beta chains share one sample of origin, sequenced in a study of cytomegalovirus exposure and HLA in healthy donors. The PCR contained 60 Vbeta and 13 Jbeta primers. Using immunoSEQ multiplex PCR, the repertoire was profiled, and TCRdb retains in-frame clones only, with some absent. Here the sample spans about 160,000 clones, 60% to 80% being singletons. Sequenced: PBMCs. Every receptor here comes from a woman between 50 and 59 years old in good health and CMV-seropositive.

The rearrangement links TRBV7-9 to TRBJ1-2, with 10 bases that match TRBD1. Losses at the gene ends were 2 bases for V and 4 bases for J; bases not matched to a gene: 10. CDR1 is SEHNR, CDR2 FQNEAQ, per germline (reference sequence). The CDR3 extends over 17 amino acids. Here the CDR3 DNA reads TGTGCCAGCAGCTTAATGCCGACAGGGGGCCCGTCCTATGGCTACACCTTC. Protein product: CASSLMPTGGPSYGYTF.

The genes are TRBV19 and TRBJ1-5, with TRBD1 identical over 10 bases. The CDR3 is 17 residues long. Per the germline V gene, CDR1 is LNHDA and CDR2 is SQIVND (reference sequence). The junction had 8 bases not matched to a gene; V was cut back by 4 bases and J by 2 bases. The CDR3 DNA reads TGTGCCAGTAGTAGACGACAGGGGGCTGGGGGCAATCAGCCCCAGCATTTT. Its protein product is CASSRRQGAGGNQPQHF.

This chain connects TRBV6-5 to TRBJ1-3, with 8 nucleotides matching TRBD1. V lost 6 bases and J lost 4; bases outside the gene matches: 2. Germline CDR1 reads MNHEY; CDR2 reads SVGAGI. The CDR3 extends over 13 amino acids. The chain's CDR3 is CASRTGAGNTIYF. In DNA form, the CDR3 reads TGTGCCAGCAGGACAGGGGCGGGAAACACCATATATTTT.

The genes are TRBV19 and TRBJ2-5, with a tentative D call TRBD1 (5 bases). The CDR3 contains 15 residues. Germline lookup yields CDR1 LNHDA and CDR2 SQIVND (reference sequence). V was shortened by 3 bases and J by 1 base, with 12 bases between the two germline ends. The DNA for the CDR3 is TGTGCCAGTAGTATTTCGTGGGGCCCCCAAGAGACCCAGTACTTC. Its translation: CASSISWGPQETQYF. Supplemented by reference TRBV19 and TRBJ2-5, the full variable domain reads DGGITQSPKYLFRKEGQNVTLSCEQNLNHDAMYWYRQDPGQGLRLIYYSQIVNDFQKGDIAEGYSVSREKKESFPLTVTSAQKNPTAFYLCASSISWGPQETQYFGPGTRLLVL.

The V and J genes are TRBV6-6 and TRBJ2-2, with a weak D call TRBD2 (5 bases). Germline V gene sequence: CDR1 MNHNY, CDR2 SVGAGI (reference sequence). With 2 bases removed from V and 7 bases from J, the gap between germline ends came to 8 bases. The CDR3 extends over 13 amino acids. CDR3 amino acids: CASSYGERGELFF. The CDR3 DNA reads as TGTGCCAGCAGTTACGGGGAGCGCGGGGAGCTGTTTTTT.

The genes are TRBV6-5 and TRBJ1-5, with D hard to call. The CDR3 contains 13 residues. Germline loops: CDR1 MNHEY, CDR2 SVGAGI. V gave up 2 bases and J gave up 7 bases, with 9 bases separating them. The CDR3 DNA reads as TGTGCCAGCAGTTACGGCAGGAGGCAGCCCCAGCATTTT. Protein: CASSYGRRQPQHF.

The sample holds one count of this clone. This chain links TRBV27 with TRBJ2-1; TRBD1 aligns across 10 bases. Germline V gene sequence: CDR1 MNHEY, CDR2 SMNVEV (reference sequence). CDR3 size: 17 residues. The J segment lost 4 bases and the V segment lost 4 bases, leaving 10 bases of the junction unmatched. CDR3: CASSSGIRDRGYNEQFF. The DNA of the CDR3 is TGTGCCAGCAGTTCAGGCATCCGGGACAGGGGTTACAATGAGCAGTTCTTC.

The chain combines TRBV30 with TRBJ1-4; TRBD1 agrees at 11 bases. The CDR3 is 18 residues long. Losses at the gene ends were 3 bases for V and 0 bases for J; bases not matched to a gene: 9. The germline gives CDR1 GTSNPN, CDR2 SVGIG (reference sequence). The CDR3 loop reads CAWREAPGQGATNEKLFF. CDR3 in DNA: TGTGCCTGGAGAGAGGCCCCGGGACAGGGGGCAACTAATGAAAAACTGTTTTTT.

Here the CDR3 reads CASSLEAANYGYTF. As DNA, the CDR3 is TGCGCCAGCAGCTTGGAAGCGGCCAACTATGGCTACACCTTC. The V and J genes are TRBV5-1 and TRBJ1-2, with D uncertain. V was shortened by 0 bases and J by 2 bases, with 8 bases between the two germline ends. CDR3 size: 14 residues. Germline V gene lookup returns CDR1 SGHRS and CDR2 YFSETQ.

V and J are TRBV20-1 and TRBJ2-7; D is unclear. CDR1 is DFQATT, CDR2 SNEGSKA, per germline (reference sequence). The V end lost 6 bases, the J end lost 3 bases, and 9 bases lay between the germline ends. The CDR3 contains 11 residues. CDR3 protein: CSAAGYYEQYF. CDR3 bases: TGCAGTGCGGCAGGATACTACGAGCAGTACTTC.

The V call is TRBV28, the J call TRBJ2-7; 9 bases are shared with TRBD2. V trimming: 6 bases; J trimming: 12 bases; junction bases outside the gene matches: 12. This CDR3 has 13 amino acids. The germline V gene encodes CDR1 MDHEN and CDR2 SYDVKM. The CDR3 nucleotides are TGTGCCAGCAGCACTATCCGAGCGGGGGGTGCGTACTTC. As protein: CASSTIRAGGAYF.

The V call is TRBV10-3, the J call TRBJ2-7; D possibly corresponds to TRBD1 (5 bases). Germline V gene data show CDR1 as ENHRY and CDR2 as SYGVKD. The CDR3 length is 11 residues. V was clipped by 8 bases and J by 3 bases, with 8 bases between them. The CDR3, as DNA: TGTGCCATCGGACAAGACTACGAGCAGTACTTC. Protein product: CAIGQDYEQYF.

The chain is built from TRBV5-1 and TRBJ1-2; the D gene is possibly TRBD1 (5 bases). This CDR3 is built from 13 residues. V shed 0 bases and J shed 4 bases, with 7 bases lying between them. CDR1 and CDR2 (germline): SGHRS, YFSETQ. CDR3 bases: TGCGCCAGCAGCTTGGGACAGAGCTATGGCTACACCTTC. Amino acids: CASSLGQSYGYTF. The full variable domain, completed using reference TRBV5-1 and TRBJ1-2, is KAGVTQTPRYLIKTRGQQVTLSCSPISGHRSVSWYQQTPGQGLQFLFEYFSETQRNKGNFPGRFSGRQFSNSRSEMNVSTLELGDSALYLCASSLGQSYGYTFGSGTRLTVV.

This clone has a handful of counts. The CDR3 here is CASSEGDAKNIQYF. The DNA for the CDR3 is TGTGCCAGCAGCGAGGGTGATGCCAAAAACATTCAGTACTTC. The chain has TRBV5-5 and TRBJ2-4, with D possibly being TRBD2 (5 bases). Trimming took off 4 bases at V and 1 base at J, with 9 bases between the two ends. In germline, CDR1 is SGHKS, CDR2 YYEKEE (reference sequence). The CDR3 has 14 amino acids.

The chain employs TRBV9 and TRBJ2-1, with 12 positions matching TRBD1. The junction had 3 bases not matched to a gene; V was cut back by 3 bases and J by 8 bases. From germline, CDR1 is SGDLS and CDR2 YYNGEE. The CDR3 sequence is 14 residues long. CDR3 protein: CASSGGQGADEQFF. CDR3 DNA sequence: TGTGCCAGCAGCGGGGGACAGGGGGCGGATGAGCAGTTCTTC.

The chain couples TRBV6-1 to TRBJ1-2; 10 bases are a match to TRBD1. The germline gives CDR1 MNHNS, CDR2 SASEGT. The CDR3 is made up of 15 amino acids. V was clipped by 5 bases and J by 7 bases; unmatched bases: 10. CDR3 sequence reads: CASSPLGQGLGGYTF. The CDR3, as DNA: TGTGCCAGCAGTCCACTGGGACAGGGGTTAGGTGGCTACACCTTC.

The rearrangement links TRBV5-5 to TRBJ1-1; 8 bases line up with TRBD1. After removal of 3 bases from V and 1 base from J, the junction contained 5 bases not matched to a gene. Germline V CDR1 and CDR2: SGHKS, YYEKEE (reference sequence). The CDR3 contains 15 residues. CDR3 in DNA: TGTGCCAGCAGCTGGGGGGGACAGGCGAACACTGAAGCTTTCTTT. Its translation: CASSWGGQANTEAFF.

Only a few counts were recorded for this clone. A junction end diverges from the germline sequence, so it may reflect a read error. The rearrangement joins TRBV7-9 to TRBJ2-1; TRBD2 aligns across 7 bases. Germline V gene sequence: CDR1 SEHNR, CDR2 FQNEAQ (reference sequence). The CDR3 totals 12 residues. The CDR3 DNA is TGTTCCAGCAGCTTAGGACTAGTTTCGCAGTTCTTC. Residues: CSSSLGLVSQFF.

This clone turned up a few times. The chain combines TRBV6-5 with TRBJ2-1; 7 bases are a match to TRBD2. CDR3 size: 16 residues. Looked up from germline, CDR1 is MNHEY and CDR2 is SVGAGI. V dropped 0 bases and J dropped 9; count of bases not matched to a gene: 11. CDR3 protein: CASSYSTRGSTSEQFF. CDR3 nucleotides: TGTGCCAGCAGTTACTCGACCCGCGGGAGTACAAGTGAGCAGTTCTTC.